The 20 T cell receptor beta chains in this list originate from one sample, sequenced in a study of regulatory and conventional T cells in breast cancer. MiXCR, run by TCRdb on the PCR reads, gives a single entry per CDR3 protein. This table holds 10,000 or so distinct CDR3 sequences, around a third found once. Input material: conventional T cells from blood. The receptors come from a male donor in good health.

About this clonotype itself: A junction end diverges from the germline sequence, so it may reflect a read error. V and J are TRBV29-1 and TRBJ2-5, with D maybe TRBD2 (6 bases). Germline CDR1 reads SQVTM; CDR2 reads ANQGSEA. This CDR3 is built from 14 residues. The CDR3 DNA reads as TGCAGCGTTGGGGCCGCGGGGATCCAAGAGACCAAGTACTTC. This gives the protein CSVGAAGIQETKYF.

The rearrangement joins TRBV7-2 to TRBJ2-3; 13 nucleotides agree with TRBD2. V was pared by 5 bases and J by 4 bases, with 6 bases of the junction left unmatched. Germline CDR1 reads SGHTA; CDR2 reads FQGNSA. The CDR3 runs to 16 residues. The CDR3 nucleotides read TGTGCCAGCAGCGCGCGGACTAGCGGGGGATCAGATACGCAGTATTTT. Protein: CASSARTSGGSDTQYF.

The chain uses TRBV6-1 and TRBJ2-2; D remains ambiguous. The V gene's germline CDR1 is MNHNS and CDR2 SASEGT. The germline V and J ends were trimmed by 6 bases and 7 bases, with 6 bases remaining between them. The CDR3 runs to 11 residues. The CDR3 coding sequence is TGTGCCAGCAGGACAAACGGGGAGCTGTTTTTT. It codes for CASRTNGELFF.

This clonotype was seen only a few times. The CDR3 loop is CSAIRGQNGYTF. As DNA, the CDR3 is TGCAGTGCTATCCGGGGACAGAATGGCTACACCTTC. The V call is TRBV20-1, the J call TRBJ1-2, with 7 bases matching TRBD1. The trim removed 4 bases at V and 6 bases at J, leaving 5 bases unmatched. In germline, CDR1 is DFQATT, CDR2 SNEGSKA (reference sequence). The CDR3 totals 12 residues.

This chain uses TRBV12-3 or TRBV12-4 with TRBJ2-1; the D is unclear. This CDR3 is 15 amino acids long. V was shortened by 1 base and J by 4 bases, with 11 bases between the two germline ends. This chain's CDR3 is CASSLELLPYNEQFF. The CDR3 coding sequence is TGTGCCAGCAGTTTAGAACTATTGCCTTACAATGAGCAGTTCTTC.

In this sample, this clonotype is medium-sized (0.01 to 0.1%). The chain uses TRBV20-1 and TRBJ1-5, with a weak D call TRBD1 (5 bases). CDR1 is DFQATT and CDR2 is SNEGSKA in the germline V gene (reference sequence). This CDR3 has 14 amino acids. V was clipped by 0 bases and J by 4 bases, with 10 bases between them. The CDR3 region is CSARDTQGNQPQHF. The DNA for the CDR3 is TGCAGTGCTAGAGACACCCAGGGTAATCAGCCCCAGCATTTT.

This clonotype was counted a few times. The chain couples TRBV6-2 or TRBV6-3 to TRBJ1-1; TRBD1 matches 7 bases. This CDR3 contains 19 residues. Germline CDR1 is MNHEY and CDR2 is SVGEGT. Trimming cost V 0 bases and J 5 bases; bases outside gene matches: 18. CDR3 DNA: TGTGCCAGCAGTTACTCGATCTGGGACAGAAACCTACGGACGACTGAAGCTTTCTTT. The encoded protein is CASSYSIWDRNLRTTEAFF.

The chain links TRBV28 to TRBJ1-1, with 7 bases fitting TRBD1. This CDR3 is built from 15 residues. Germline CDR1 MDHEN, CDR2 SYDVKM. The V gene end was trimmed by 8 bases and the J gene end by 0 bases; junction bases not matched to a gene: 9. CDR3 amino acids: CASAKTGTVNTEAFF. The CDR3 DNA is TGTGCCAGCGCCAAAACCGGGACAGTGAACACTGAAGCTTTCTTT.

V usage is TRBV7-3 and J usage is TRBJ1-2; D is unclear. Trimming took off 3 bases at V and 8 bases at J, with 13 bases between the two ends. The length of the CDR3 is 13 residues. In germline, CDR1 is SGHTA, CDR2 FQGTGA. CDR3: CASSFGPGEGYTF. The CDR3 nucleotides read TGTGCCAGCAGCTTCGGCCCCGGCGAGGGCTACACCTTC.

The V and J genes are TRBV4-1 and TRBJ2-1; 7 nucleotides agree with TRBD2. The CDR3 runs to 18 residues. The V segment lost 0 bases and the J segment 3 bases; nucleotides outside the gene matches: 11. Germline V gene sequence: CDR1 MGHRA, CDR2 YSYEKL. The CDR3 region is CASSQELDGGLIYNEQFF. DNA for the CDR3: TGCGCCAGCAGCCAAGAGCTAGACGGGGGGTTAATCTACAATGAGCAGTTCTTC.

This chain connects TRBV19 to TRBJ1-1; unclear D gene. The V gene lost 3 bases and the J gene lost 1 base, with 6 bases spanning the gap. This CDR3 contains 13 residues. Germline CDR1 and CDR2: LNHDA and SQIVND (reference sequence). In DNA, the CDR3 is TGTGCCAGTAGTATTAGCAGGAACACTGAAGCTTTCTTT. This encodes CASSISRNTEAFF.

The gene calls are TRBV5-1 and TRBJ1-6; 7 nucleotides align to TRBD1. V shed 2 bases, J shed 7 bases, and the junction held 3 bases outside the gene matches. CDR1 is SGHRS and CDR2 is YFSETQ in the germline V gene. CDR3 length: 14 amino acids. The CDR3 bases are TGCGCCAGCAGCTTCGGACAGGACAATTCACCCCTCCACTTT. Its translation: CASSFGQDNSPLHF. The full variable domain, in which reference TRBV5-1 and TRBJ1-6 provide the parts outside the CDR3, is KAGVTQTPRYLIKTRGQQVTLSCSPISGHRSVSWYQQTPGQGLQFLFEYFSETQRNKGNFPGRFSGRQFSNSRSEMNVSTLELGDSALYLCASSFGQDNSPLHFGNGTRLTVT.

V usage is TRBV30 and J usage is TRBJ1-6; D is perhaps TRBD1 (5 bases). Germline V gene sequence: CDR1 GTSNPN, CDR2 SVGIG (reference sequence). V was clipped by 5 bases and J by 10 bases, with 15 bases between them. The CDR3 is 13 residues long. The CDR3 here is CAWGGGRGSPLHF. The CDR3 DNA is TGTGCCTGGGGGGGAGGCAGAGGCTCACCCCTCCACTTT.

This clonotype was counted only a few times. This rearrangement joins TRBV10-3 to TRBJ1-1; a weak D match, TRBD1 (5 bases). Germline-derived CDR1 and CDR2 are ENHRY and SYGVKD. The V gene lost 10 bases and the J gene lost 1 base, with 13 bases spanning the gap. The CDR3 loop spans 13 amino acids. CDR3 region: CASSGQPNTEAFF. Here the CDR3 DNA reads TGTGCCAGCAGCGGACAACCGAACACTGAAGCTTTCTTT.

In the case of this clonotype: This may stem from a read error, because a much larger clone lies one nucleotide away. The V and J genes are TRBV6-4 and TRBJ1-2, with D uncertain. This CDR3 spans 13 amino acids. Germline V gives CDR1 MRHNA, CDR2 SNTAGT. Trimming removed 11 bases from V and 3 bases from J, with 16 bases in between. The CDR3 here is CAGFPRLDYGYTF. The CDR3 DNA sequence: TGTGCCGGTTTCCCGCGCTTGGACTATGGCTACACCTTC.

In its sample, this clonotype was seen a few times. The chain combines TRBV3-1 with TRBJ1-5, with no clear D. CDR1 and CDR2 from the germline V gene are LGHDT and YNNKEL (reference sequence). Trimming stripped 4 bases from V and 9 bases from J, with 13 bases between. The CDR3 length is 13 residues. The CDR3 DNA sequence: TGTGCCAGCAGCCCCCGAGCGACGCGGCCCCAGCATTTT. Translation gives CASSPRATRPQHF.

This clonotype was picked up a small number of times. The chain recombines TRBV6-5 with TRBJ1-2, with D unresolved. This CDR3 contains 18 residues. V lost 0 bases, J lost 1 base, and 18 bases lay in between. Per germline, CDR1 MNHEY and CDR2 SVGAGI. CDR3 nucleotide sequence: TGTGCCAGCAGTTACTCCCGCCGCGGTGCCTCAATTAACTATGGCTACACCTTC. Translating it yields CASSYSRRGASINYGYTF.

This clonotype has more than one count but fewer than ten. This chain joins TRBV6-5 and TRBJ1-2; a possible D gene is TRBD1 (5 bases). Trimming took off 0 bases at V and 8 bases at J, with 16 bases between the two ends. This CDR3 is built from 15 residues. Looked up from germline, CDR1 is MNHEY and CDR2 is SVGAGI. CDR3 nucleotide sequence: TGTGCCAGCAGTTACTCGGGGGAGTCAGTGTCCGGCTACACCTTC. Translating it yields CASSYSGESVSGYTF.

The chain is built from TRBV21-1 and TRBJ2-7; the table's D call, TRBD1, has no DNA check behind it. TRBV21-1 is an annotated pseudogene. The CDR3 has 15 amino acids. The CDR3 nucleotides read TGTGCCAGCAGCAAAGAGGCAGGGGACACCTGCGATCAGTACTTC. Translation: CASSKEAGDTCDQYF.

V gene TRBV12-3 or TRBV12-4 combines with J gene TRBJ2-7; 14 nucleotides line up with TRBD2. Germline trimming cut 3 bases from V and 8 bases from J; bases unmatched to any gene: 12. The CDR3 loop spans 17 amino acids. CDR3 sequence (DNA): TGTGCCAGCAGTTTTTACCCTCAGACTAGCGGGGGGGCCAAGCAGTACTTC. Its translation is CASSFYPQTSGGAKQYF.